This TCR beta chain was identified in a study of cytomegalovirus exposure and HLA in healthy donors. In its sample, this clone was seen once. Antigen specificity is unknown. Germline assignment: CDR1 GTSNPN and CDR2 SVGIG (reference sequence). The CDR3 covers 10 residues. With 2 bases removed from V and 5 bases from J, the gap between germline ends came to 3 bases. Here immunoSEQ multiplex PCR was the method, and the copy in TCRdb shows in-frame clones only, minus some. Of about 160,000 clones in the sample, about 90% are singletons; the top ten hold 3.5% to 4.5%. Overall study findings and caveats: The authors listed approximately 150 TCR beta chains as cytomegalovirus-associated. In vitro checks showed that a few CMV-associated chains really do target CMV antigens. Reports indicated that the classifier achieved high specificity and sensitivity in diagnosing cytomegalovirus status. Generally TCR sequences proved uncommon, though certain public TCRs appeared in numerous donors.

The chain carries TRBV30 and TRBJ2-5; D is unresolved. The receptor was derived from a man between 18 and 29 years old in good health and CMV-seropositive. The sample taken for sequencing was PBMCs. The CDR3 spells CAWSQETQYF. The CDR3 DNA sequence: TGTGCCTGGAGTCAGGAGACCCAGTACTTC.